What follows are 11 T cell receptor beta chains derived from one specimen sequenced in a study of regulatory T cells in long-lasting Graves disease. Building of the TCR beta libraries involved iRepertoire HTBI primers and Arm-PCR of CDR3 regions. Using its own MiXCR run on the multiplex PCR reads, TCRdb lists one record per CDR3 protein. The sample contains about 340,000 distinct CDR3 sequences, around a fifth of which appear only once. As for time point: persistent/refractory GD, antithyroid drugs over 5 years with positive TRAb. The TCR library was made from RNA extracted from PBMCs. The sequencing used peripheral blood mononuclear cells (PBMCs), collected when the disease was refractory, from a patient treated with antithyroid drugs. These receptors were taken from a female donor with Graves disease.

A note on this clonotype: A read error may be the cause here, since a much bigger clone is one base away. The CDR3 DNA reads TGTGCCGGCACCAGAAGTAGGGGGCAGTACTTC. Residues: CAGTRSRGQYF. V usage is TRBV11-2 and J usage is TRBJ2-7; D possibly corresponds to TRBD1 (5 bases). V lost 11 bases and J lost 9, with 17 bases in between. From germline, CDR1 is SGHAT and CDR2 FQNNGV. The CDR3 has 11 residues.

This clonotype was seen at least ten times. The chain recombines TRBV7-8 with TRBJ2-5; no definite D call. The germline gives CDR1 SGHVS, CDR2 FQNEAQ. The CDR3 has 13 amino acids. Trimming left V 5 bases short and J 1 base short, with 8 bases between. The CDR3 DNA reads as TGTGCCAGCAGCCCCGTCCTCCAAGAGACCCAGTACTTC. Amino acids: CASSPVLQETQYF.

This clonotype turned up a few times. This sequence joins TRBV24-1 and TRBJ1-5, with no clear D. Germline V lookup: CDR1 KGHDR, CDR2 SFDVKD. Trimming left V 4 bases short and J 3 bases short, with 15 bases between. This CDR3 is 16 amino acids long. The CDR3 protein is CATSESPPSPNQPQHF. The CDR3 nucleotides are TGTGCCACCAGTGAATCACCACCAAGCCCCAATCAGCCCCAGCATTTT.

This clonotype was counted ten times or more. This sequence joins TRBV12-3 or TRBV12-4 and TRBJ2-7; TRBD2 agrees at 11 bases. CDR3 length: 19 amino acids. V lost 4 bases, J lost 0 bases, and 14 bases stayed unmatched. The CDR3: CASSSPRLAGMLGSYEQYF. CDR3 coding DNA: TGTGCCAGCAGTTCCCCACGACTAGCGGGGATGTTGGGCTCCTACGAGCAGTACTTC.

At least ten counts were recorded for this clonotype. CDR3 in DNA: TGTGCCTCACACCCTAGCGGGAGGAGGACAGATACGCAGTATTTT. This gives the protein CASHPSGRRTDTQYF. This chain joins TRBV9 and TRBJ2-3; 11 nucleotides align to TRBD2. Germline V gene lookup returns CDR1 SGDLS and CDR2 YYNGEE. Trimming cost V 10 bases and J 3 bases; bases outside gene matches: 10. The CDR3 is 15 residues long.

This clonotype came up many times. This rearrangement joins TRBV5-1 to TRBJ1-6, with D possibly matching TRBD1 (5 bases). Germline CDR1 reads SGHRS; CDR2 reads YFSETQ. The CDR3 consists of 13 residues. Trimming cost V 7 bases and J 7 bases, with 12 bases left between them. The CDR3 nucleotides read TGCGCCAGCGGCAGGGAGGACAATTCACCCCTCCACTTT. This gives the protein CASGREDNSPLHF.

This clonotype was counted once. The chain uses TRBV4-3 and TRBJ1-6; D ambiguous. With 1 base removed from V and 9 bases from J, the gap between germline ends came to 10 bases. The CDR3 consists of 14 residues. Germline V gene sequence: CDR1 LGHNA, CDR2 YSLEER. The CDR3 protein is CASSQVVIRSPLHF. Written as DNA, the CDR3 is TGCGCCAGCAGCCAAGTGGTAATTCGTTCACCCCTCCACTTT.

This clonotype appeared many times. The V call is TRBV6-5, the J call TRBJ2-7; D gene uncertain. In germline, CDR1 is MNHEY, CDR2 SVGAGI. V lost 2 bases and J lost 4, with 9 bases in between. This CDR3 is 13 amino acids long. CDR3 sequence reads: CASSYGEGYEQYF. The CDR3, as DNA: TGTGCCAGCAGTTACGGTGAAGGGTACGAGCAGTACTTC.

This clonotype was recorded many times. The V and J genes are TRBV11-2 and TRBJ2-4; the D gene is possibly TRBD1 (6 bases). Deletions cut 5 bases from V and 3 bases from J, with 14 bases between. CDR1 is SGHAT and CDR2 is FQNNGV in the germline V gene. This CDR3 has 15 amino acids. The CDR3 here is CASSTYRVGKNIQYF. The CDR3 DNA reads TGTGCCAGCAGCACCTACAGGGTGGGCAAAAACATTCAGTACTTC.

This clonotype has a handful of counts. The rearrangement uses TRBV20-1 and TRBJ2-7, with 10 bases lining up with TRBD2. This CDR3 has 15 residues. The junction had 12 bases not matched to a gene; V was cut back by 3 bases and J by 7 bases. Germline CDR1 reads DFQATT; CDR2 reads SNEGSKA (reference sequence). This chain's CDR3 is CSASPSGRVQGEQYF. CDR3 nucleotide sequence: TGCAGTGCTAGCCCCAGCGGGAGGGTCCAAGGGGAGCAGTACTTC.

V gene TRBV9 combines with J gene TRBJ1-2; no definite D call. V was pared by 0 bases and J by 1 base, with 1 base between. The CDR3 is 12 amino acids. CDR1 is SGDLS and CDR2 is YYNGEE in the germline V gene. CDR3 residues: CASSVGNYGYTF. In DNA, the CDR3 is TGTGCCAGCAGCGTAGGTAACTATGGCTACACCTTC.